The 30 T cell receptor beta chains below come from one sample, sequenced in a study of human T cells and chemical hapten exposure. TCRdb used MiXCR to reprocess the RACE reads, holding one entry per CDR3 protein. The sample includes 190,000 or so distinct CDR3 sequences, 25% to 30% of them seen just once. Time point indicated: pre-sensitization, week 0. Specified treatment: therapeutic diphenylcyclopropenone sensitization with weekly scalp DPC. The specimen comprised whole blood, sampled in connection with sensitization to the hapten diphenylcyclopropenone (DPC). The receptors originated from a woman aged 30 to 39 with alopecia areata. Some clones in this sample may be carry-over from other donors' samples.

The chain combines TRBV7-6 with TRBJ2-4; D gene unclear. Germline V gene data show CDR1 as SGHVS and CDR2 as FNYEAQ. V was clipped by 1 base and J by 2 bases, with 9 bases between them. The CDR3 sequence is 15 residues long. CDR3 protein: CASSLGSDPKNIQYF. In nucleotides, the CDR3 is TGTGCCAGCAGCTTAGGTTCTGACCCCAAAAACATTCAGTACTTC.

This clonotype was picked up a small number of times. The chain recombines TRBV11-1 with TRBJ2-7; TRBD2 matches at 8 bases. CDR3 length equals 16 residues. Trimming at V came to 4 bases and at J to 4 bases, leaving 12 bases not matched to a gene. Germline V lookup: CDR1 SGHAT, CDR2 FQDESV (reference sequence). The CDR3 region is CASSSTGAGAGYEQYF. The CDR3 DNA reads TGTGCCAGCAGCTCCACAGGAGCGGGGGCCGGGTACGAGCAGTACTTC.

The chain is built from TRBV20-1 and TRBJ2-1, with a weak D call TRBD2 (7 bases). This CDR3 has 16 residues. Trimming took 8 bases from V and 2 from J, leaving 22 bases between them. Germline assignment: CDR1 DFQATT and CDR2 SNEGSKA (reference sequence). CDR3 residues: CSKPRGSGNTYNEQFF. CDR3 DNA sequence: TGCAGTAAACCCAGGGGAAGCGGGAATACCTACAATGAGCAGTTCTTC.

The chain recombines TRBV29-1 with TRBJ2-7; perhaps TRBD1 as D (6 bases). CDR3 size: 12 residues. V was cut by 5 bases and J by 3 bases, with 11 bases left in between. The V gene's germline CDR1 is SQVTM and CDR2 ANQGSEA. The CDR3 DNA reads TGCAGCGTTAATCTAGGGGGCTACGAGCAGTACTTC. Its protein product is CSVNLGGYEQYF.

The J gene is TRBJ1-1, the V gene TRBV27; a weak D match, TRBD1 (6 bases). Germline V CDR1 and CDR2: MNHEY, SMNVEV (reference sequence). The V gene lost 6 bases and the J gene lost 1 base, with 18 bases spanning the gap. The CDR3 runs 16 residues. The CDR3 region has the DNA TGTGCCAGCAGCACTCTCCCGGGACAACAGAACACTGAAGCTTTCTTT. This encodes CASSTLPGQQNTEAFF.

This clonotype was counted only a few times. The chain employs TRBV19 and TRBJ1-4; no clear D. The V end lost 5 bases, the J end lost 14 bases, and 18 bases lay between the germline ends. Germline assignment: CDR1 LNHDA and CDR2 SQIVND (reference sequence). The CDR3 has 13 residues. The CDR3 sequence: CASSPTVRTSLFF. In DNA form, the CDR3 reads TGTGCCAGTAGTCCCACCGTGAGGACGTCCCTGTTTTTT.

This clonotype was recorded a few times. V and J are TRBV4-1 and TRBJ2-7; D gene uncertain. This CDR3 comprises 13 residues. Per the germline V gene, CDR1 is MGHRA and CDR2 is YSYEKL. V was pared by 4 bases and J by 1 base, with 8 bases between. Here the CDR3 reads CASSPLRSYEQYF. Written as DNA, the CDR3 is TGCGCCAGCAGCCCCCTTCGGTCCTACGAGCAGTACTTC.

The rearrangement links TRBV29-1 to TRBJ2-2; 10 nucleotides align to TRBD1. With 7 bases clipped from V and 4 bases from J, the junction kept 6 bases outside the gene matches. The CDR3 runs 14 residues. Germline loops: CDR1 SQVTM, CDR2 ANQGSEA. The CDR3 nucleotides are TGCAGCGCTGGGACAGGGGAGAGCACCGGGGAGCTGTTTTTT. Translated, it gives CSAGTGESTGELFF.

This clonotype has a handful of counts. The rearrangement joins TRBV7-9 to TRBJ1-6; no reliable D call. Trimming took 2 bases from V and 13 from J, leaving 9 bases between them. Germline V gene data show CDR1 as SEHNR and CDR2 as FQNEAQ (reference sequence). The CDR3 loop spans 12 amino acids. CDR3 DNA: TGTGCCAGCAGCTTACCCCGAGGCCCCCTCCACTTT. Amino acids: CASSLPRGPLHF.

Only a few counts were recorded for this clonotype. V usage is TRBV5-1 and J usage is TRBJ2-3, with D perhaps matching TRBD1 (6 bases). This CDR3 is 15 amino acids long. Trimming shortened V by 3 bases and J by 3 bases, and 14 bases separated the two germline ends. The germline V gene has CDR1 SGHRS and CDR2 YFSETQ. Written as DNA, the CDR3 is TGCGCCAGCAGCTCCTGGACAGTAGTTACAGATACGCAGTATTTT. Protein product: CASSSWTVVTDTQYF.

This clonotype turned up a few times. V is TRBV10-3 and J is TRBJ1-2, with TRBD1 matching 9 bases. In germline, CDR1 is ENHRY, CDR2 SYGVKD. Losses at the gene ends were 5 bases for V and 5 bases for J; bases not matched to a gene: 3. The CDR3 contains 13 residues. The CDR3 DNA is TGTGCCATCAGTATGGACAGGGGATATGGCTACACCTTC. Amino acids: CAISMDRGYGYTF.

This clonotype has more than one count but fewer than ten. The genes are TRBV6-2 or TRBV6-3 and TRBJ2-7; D gene ambiguous. Deletions cut 2 bases from V and 0 bases from J, with 8 bases between. The CDR3 sequence is 14 residues long. The germline CDR1 and CDR2 sequences are MNHEY and SVGEGT. CDR3: CASSYRPASYEQYF. For the CDR3, the DNA is TGTGCCAGCAGTTACAGGCCAGCCTCCTACGAGCAGTACTTC.

The V gene is TRBV5-1, the J gene TRBJ2-1, with D unresolved. V was cut by 7 bases and J by 9 bases, with 8 bases left in between. Germline V CDR1 and CDR2: SGHRS, YFSETQ. CDR3 length: 10 residues. The CDR3 region has the DNA TGCGCCAGCCCTCCCCGTGAGCAGTTCTTC. It translates to CASPPREQFF.

This clonotype turned up a few times. The chain combines TRBV6-2 or TRBV6-3 with TRBJ1-1; possibly TRBD1 for D (5 bases). V lost 2 bases to trimming and J lost 3 bases, with 13 bases between them. The germline gives CDR1 MNHEY, CDR2 SVGEGT. This CDR3 is built from 15 residues. CDR3 protein: CASSYNQGFDTEAFF. In DNA form, the CDR3 reads TGTGCCAGCAGTTACAACCAGGGTTTCGACACTGAAGCTTTCTTT.

V and J are TRBV20-1 and TRBJ2-7, with D perhaps matching TRBD1 (8 bases). There are 16 residues in the CDR3. V shed 2 bases and J shed 5 bases, with 22 bases lying between them. From germline, CDR1 is DFQATT and CDR2 SNEGSKA (reference sequence). The CDR3 DNA reads as TGCAGTGCTAGACCGTCAATAACAGGGGGGGGTGACGAGCAGTACTTC. Encoded protein: CSARPSITGGGDEQYF.

The rearrangement links TRBV6-4 to TRBJ1-1, with D hard to call. The germline V and J ends were trimmed by 7 bases and 8 bases, with 20 bases remaining between them. CDR1 and CDR2 from the germline V gene are MRHNA and SNTAGT. The CDR3 runs 14 residues. The CDR3 loop reads CASKLSASQSEAFF. DNA of the CDR3: TGTGCCAGCAAGTTAAGCGCCAGCCAGTCAGAAGCTTTCTTT.

The J gene is TRBJ2-1, the V gene TRBV20-1, with 8 nucleotides matching TRBD2. Germline V CDR1 and CDR2: DFQATT, SNEGSKA (reference sequence). Trimming took 2 bases from V and 6 from J; bases not matched to a gene: 21. The CDR3 spans 19 residues. CDR3 coding DNA: TGCAGTGCTAGACCGCCCGGTGGGGCGGGAGGACTCTATTTCAATGAGCAGTTCTTC. Translating it yields CSARPPGGAGGLYFNEQFF.

This clonotype was seen a handful of times. This sequence joins TRBV12-3 or TRBV12-4 and TRBJ1-1, with D possibly matching TRBD1 (6 bases). The V end was cut by 5 bases, the J end by 1 base, with 8 bases between. The CDR3 loop spans 13 amino acids. The CDR3 bases are TGTGCCAGCAGTGCACAGGGGAACACTGAAGCTTTCTTT. Translated: CASSAQGNTEAFF.

The chain couples TRBV20-1 to TRBJ2-1; no definite D call. The CDR3 extends over 12 amino acids. Trimming cost V 5 bases and J 8 bases, with 13 bases left between them. Germline CDR1 is DFQATT and CDR2 is SNEGSKA (reference sequence). The CDR3 loop is CSAPPTSDEQFF. The DNA for the CDR3 is TGCAGTGCTCCGCCGACATCAGATGAGCAGTTCTTC.

This rearrangement joins TRBV10-3 to TRBJ2-2; possibly TRBD1 for D (5 bases). The germline V gene has CDR1 ENHRY and CDR2 SYGVKD. Trimming left V 4 bases short and J 0 bases short, with 12 bases between. This CDR3 spans 16 amino acids. The DNA for the CDR3 is TGTGCCATCAGTGGTACAGGTACCGCGAACACCGGGGAGCTGTTTTTT. Its translation is CAISGTGTANTGELFF.

This clonotype was counted between two and nine times. V usage is TRBV28 and J usage is TRBJ2-7; maybe TRBD2 (6 bases). V shed 7 bases and J shed 2 bases, with 9 bases lying between them. The CDR3 totals 12 residues. Germline CDR1 and CDR2: MDHEN and SYDVKM. CDR3 nucleotides: TGTGCCAGCACGGGGGTTACCTACGAGCAGTACTTC. Translating it yields CASTGVTYEQYF.

The chain combines TRBV7-9 with TRBJ2-7; D tentatively fits TRBD1 or TRBD2 (5 bases each). V was shortened by 4 bases and J by 6 bases, with 10 bases between the two germline ends. The CDR3 sequence is 12 residues long. Germline V gene lookup returns CDR1 SEHNR and CDR2 FQNEAQ (reference sequence). The CDR3 here is CASSSGTAEQYF. CDR3 bases: TGTGCCAGCAGCTCCGGGACCGCCGAGCAGTACTTC.

This clonotype was observed a handful of times. The chain has TRBV28 and TRBJ1-2; 10 bases line up with TRBD1. The V segment lost 6 bases and the J segment 5 bases; nucleotides outside the gene matches: 12. This CDR3 is built from 16 residues. From germline, CDR1 is MDHEN and CDR2 SYDVKM. The CDR3, as DNA: TGTGCCAGCAGCTCTCTGACCGGGACAGGGGATTATGGCTACACCTTC. Protein sequence: CASSSLTGTGDYGYTF.

The chain employs TRBV7-2 and TRBJ1-5; no reliable D call. The CDR3 extends over 14 amino acids. Trimming stripped 2 bases from V and 1 base from J, with 6 bases between. Looked up from germline, CDR1 is SGHTA and CDR2 is FQGNSA. CDR3 sequence: CASSLTPSNQPQHF. The DNA of the CDR3 is TGTGCCAGCAGCTTAACACCAAGCAATCAGCCCCAGCATTTT. Supplemented by reference TRBV7-2 and TRBJ1-5, the full variable domain reads GAGVSQSPSNKVTEKGKDVELRCDPISGHTALYWYRQSLGQGLEFLIYFQGNSAPDKSGLPSDRFSAERTGGSVSTLTIQRTQQEDSAVYLCASSLTPSNQPQHFGDGTRLSIL.

The chain is built from TRBV4-3 and TRBJ1-1; D is ambiguous. V was cut by 5 bases and J by 4 bases, with 17 bases left in between. The germline V gene encodes CDR1 LGHNA and CDR2 YSLEER. The CDR3 is 15 residues long. Written as DNA, the CDR3 is TGCGCCAGCAGCACCCGCCCGGTAGGAAGCACTGAAGCTTTCTTT. This sequence encodes CASSTRPVGSTEAFF.

Only a few counts were recorded for this clonotype. J is TRBJ1-1 and V is TRBV3-1; 9 bases align to TRBD1. Germline V lookup: CDR1 LGHDT, CDR2 YNNKEL (reference sequence). CDR3 size: 16 residues. The junction had 8 bases not matched to a gene; V was cut back by 2 bases and J by 4 bases. The CDR3 region has the DNA TGTGCCAGCAGCCAACTAGGGACAGGGATGGCCACTGAAGCTTTCTTT. Protein product: CASSQLGTGMATEAFF.

The chain combines TRBV18 with TRBJ2-5, with TRBD2 matching over 8 bases. With 5 bases clipped from V and 4 bases from J, the junction kept 9 bases outside the gene matches. Germline CDR1 is KGHSH and CDR2 is LQKENI. The CDR3 covers 15 residues. CDR3 DNA sequence: TGTGCCAGCTCAGAGAGCGGGGGACGTCGAGAGACCCAGTACTTC. This sequence encodes CASSESGGRRETQYF.

V and J are TRBV29-1 and TRBJ1-2, with TRBD1 as a possible D gene (6 bases). Germline V CDR1 and CDR2: SQVTM, ANQGSEA. The CDR3 consists of 12 residues. Trimming pared 4 bases from V and 4 bases from J, leaving 10 bases between. The CDR3 region has the DNA TGCAGCGTTGTAGGGGGTAGCTATGGCTACACCTTC. Protein: CSVVGGSYGYTF.

At least ten counts were recorded for this clonotype. The gene calls are TRBV2 and TRBJ2-3; TRBD1 is a possible D gene (6 bases). Germline V gene lookup returns CDR1 SNHLY and CDR2 FYNNEI. The CDR3 has 11 residues. V was trimmed by 5 bases and J by 8 bases, leaving 8 bases between them. The CDR3 loop is CASSPRGTQYF. CDR3 in DNA: TGTGCCAGCAGTCCCAGGGGTACGCAGTATTTT.

The J gene is TRBJ2-1, the V gene TRBV20-1; 10 nucleotides agree with TRBD2. The CDR3 contains 20 residues. Trimming removed 0 bases from V and 8 bases from J; junction bases left unmatched: 22. The germline V gene encodes CDR1 DFQATT and CDR2 SNEGSKA (reference sequence). The CDR3, as DNA: TGCAGTGCTAGAGATAATTTAAAACTAGCGGGGCGCCGAATTTTGGATGAGCAGTTCTTC. Protein: CSARDNLKLAGRRILDEQFF.